Below are 17 T cell receptor beta chains sequenced from a single sample in a study of blood T cell repertoires in COVID-19. Profiling relied on immunoSEQ multiplex PCR, and the TCRdb table lists in-frame clones only, not all of them. The sample includes about 290,000 clones, 85% of them seen just once. The sample taken for sequencing was peripheral blood. Receptors were obtained from a woman aged 50 to 60 with active or convalescent COVID-19.

This clone appeared once. The junction departs from germline at one end; a sequencing error may be responsible. The rearrangement uses TRBV7-3 and TRBJ1-6; 9 nucleotides match TRBD1. The CDR3 is 15 residues long. Germline CDR1 and CDR2: SGHTA and FQGTGA. The CDR3 reads CASSSQGAGNSPLRF. CDR3 coding DNA: TGTGCCAGCAGCTCACAGGGGGCCGGAAATTCACCCCTCCGCTTT.

The rearrangement links TRBV28 to TRBJ2-1; 15 nucleotides align to TRBD2. J gave up 10 bases and V 6 bases, and 7 bases lay outside the gene matches. This CDR3 has 15 amino acids. The germline V gene has CDR1 MDHEN and CDR2 SYDVKM. CDR3 region: CASRSGTSGRREQFF. For the CDR3, the DNA is TGTGCCAGCAGATCCGGGACTAGCGGGAGGAGGGAGCAGTTCTTC.

The chain has TRBV5-4 and TRBJ2-2; a weak D match, TRBD2 (6 bases). V was pared by 1 base and J by 4 bases, with 8 bases between. The CDR3 has 14 amino acids. From germline, CDR1 is SGHNT and CDR2 YYREEE (reference sequence). The CDR3 protein is CASSLPSATGELFF. The DNA of the CDR3 is TGTGCCAGCAGCTTGCCTAGCGCCACCGGGGAGCTGTTTTTT.

The chain's CDR3 is CASSYPASGRDYEQYF. The CDR3 nucleotides are TGTGCCAGCAGTTACCCCGCTAGCGGGAGGGATTACGAGCAGTACTTC. The rearrangement links TRBV6-6 to TRBJ2-7; TRBD2 aligns across 12 bases. CDR1 and CDR2 (germline): MNHNY, SVGAGI (reference sequence). V lost 2 bases and J lost 4; bases outside the gene matches: 6. This CDR3 region has 16 residues.

The J gene is TRBJ2-1, the V gene TRBV5-1, with 10 bases lining up with TRBD2. The CDR3 contains 17 residues. The J segment lost 10 bases and the V segment lost 0 bases, leaving 13 bases of the junction unmatched. Germline CDR1 is SGHRS and CDR2 is YFSETQ. The CDR3 nucleotides are TGCGCCAGCAGCTTGGGACTAGCGGGTGGGTCCGTGGGGGAGCAGTTCTTC. This codes for CASSLGLAGGSVGEQFF. The full variable domain, in which reference TRBV5-1 and TRBJ2-1 provide the parts outside the CDR3, is KAGVTQTPRYLIKTRGQQVTLSCSPISGHRSVSWYQQTPGQGLQFLFEYFSETQRNKGNFPGRFSGRQFSNSRSEMNVSTLELGDSALYLCASSLGLAGGSVGEQFFGPGTRLTVL.

The chain links TRBV30 to TRBJ1-1; D is undetermined. The CDR3 totals 13 residues. Germline V gives CDR1 GTSNPN, CDR2 SVGIG (reference sequence). V lost 4 bases and J lost 5, with 14 bases in between. The CDR3 DNA sequence: TGTGCCTGGACCCGCGGGGTCTCTACTGAAGCTTTCTTT. Translated: CAWTRGVSTEAFF.

This clone was counted only a few times. The genes are TRBV11-2 and TRBJ1-2, with D hard to call. Trimming shortened V by 5 bases and J by 7 bases, and 20 bases separated the two germline ends. CDR1 and CDR2 from the germline V gene are SGHAT and FQNNGV. This CDR3 has 15 residues. The CDR3 loop reads CASSQTPGVLRGYTF. The CDR3 DNA follows: TGTGCCAGCAGCCAGACCCCGGGAGTATTGCGTGGCTACACCTTC.

The chain uses TRBV7-2 and TRBJ1-2; D is undetermined. Trimming removed 1 base from V and 0 bases from J, with 6 bases in between. The germline V gene has CDR1 SGHTA and CDR2 FQGNSA. The CDR3 consists of 14 residues. This CDR3 is CASSLDPANYGYTF. CDR3 bases: TGTGCCAGCAGCTTAGATCCCGCTAACTATGGCTACACCTTC.

This clone has only one observation. The chain links TRBV5-4 to TRBJ1-2, with TRBD1 identical over 8 bases. With 4 bases clipped from V and 4 bases from J, the junction kept 9 bases outside the gene matches. The germline V gene has CDR1 SGHNT and CDR2 YYREEE (reference sequence). The CDR3 covers 15 residues. The CDR3 here is CASSDYTGGGYGYTF. In DNA form, the CDR3 reads TGTGCCAGCAGCGATTACACAGGGGGTGGCTATGGCTACACCTTC.

V usage is TRBV7-9 and J usage is TRBJ1-4, with unresolved D. The V and J ends lost 1 base and 6 bases respectively, with 12 bases between them. The CDR3 is 15 residues long. Germline V gene lookup returns CDR1 SEHNR and CDR2 FQNEAQ (reference sequence). The CDR3 DNA is TGTGCCAGCAGCTTAGGCTTACCCGGAGATGAAAAACTGTTTTTT. This encodes CASSLGLPGDEKLFF. Together with reference TRBV7-9 and TRBJ1-4, the CDR3 gives the full variable domain: DTGVSQNPRHKITKRGQNVTFRCDPISEHNRLYWYRQTLGQGPEFLTYFQNEAQLEKSRLLSDRFSAERPKGSFSTLEIQRTEQGDSAMYLCASSLGLPGDEKLFFGSGTQLSVL.

The table lists this clone with a few counts. This chain connects TRBV9 to TRBJ2-7, with a possible D match to TRBD2 (6 bases). The CDR3 totals 13 residues. CDR1 is SGDLS, CDR2 YYNGEE, per germline. Deletions cut 3 bases from V and 6 bases from J, with 13 bases between. The chain's CDR3 is CASSAQLATEQYF. CDR3 coding DNA: TGTGCCAGCAGCGCGCAACTAGCAACCGAGCAGTACTTC. The variable domain in full, with the rest retrieved from reference TRBV9 and TRBJ2-7, is DSGVTQTPKHLITATGQRVTLRCSPRSGDLSVYWYQQSLDQGLQFLIQYYNGEERAKGNILERFSAQQFPDLHSELNLSSLELGDSALYFCASSAQLATEQYFGPGTRLTVT.

The chain recombines TRBV11-3 with TRBJ2-3; a weak D match, TRBD2 (5 bases). Between the trimmed V and J ends, which lost 3 bases and 2 bases, there was a span of 12 bases. Germline assignment: CDR1 SGHNT and CDR2 YENEEA. This CDR3 region has 15 residues. CDR3 coding DNA: TGTGCCAGCAGCTTGGCCGGACTCGACACAGATACGCAGTATTTT. It encodes CASSLAGLDTDTQYF.

The count of this clone is one. The chain uses TRBV6-5 and TRBJ1-1, with D possibly TRBD1 on 6 matching bases. V was cut by 3 bases and J by 3 bases, with 8 bases left in between. CDR1 MNHEY and CDR2 SVGAGI come from the germline V gene. There are 13 residues in the CDR3. CDR3 amino acids: CASSYYRDTEAFF. The CDR3 DNA reads as TGTGCCAGCAGTTATTACAGGGACACTGAAGCTTTCTTT.

J is TRBJ1-1 and V is TRBV28; the match to TRBD1 covers 10 bases. Trimming took 0 bases from V and 6 from J; bases not matched to a gene: 10. Germline loops: CDR1 MDHEN, CDR2 SYDVKM. The CDR3 length is 17 residues. DNA for the CDR3: TGTGCCAGCAGTTTATGGGGGAGACAGGGGGCGCGGGCTGAAGCTTTCTTT. Amino acids: CASSLWGRQGARAEAFF.

CDR3 loop: CASRPDTRRTGELFF. CDR3 in DNA: TGTGCCAGCCGGCCGGATACTAGAAGGACCGGGGAGCTGTTTTTT. The chain links TRBV9 to TRBJ2-2; tentative D call: TRBD2 (5 bases). The germline gives CDR1 SGDLS, CDR2 YYNGEE. V dropped 7 bases and J dropped 5 bases, with 18 bases sitting between them. This CDR3 spans 15 amino acids. Supplemented by reference TRBV9 and TRBJ2-2, the full variable domain reads DSGVTQTPKHLITATGQRVTLRCSPRSGDLSVYWYQQSLDQGLQFLIQYYNGEERAKGNILERFSAQQFPDLHSELNLSSLELGDSALYFCASRPDTRRTGELFFGEGSRLTVL.

A word on this clone: The sample carries other DNA sequences with the same CDR3. This chain connects TRBV5-6 to TRBJ1-2; 12 nucleotides align to TRBD1. V was clipped by 3 bases and J by 4 bases; unmatched bases: 1. The length of the CDR3 is 14 residues. CDR1 is SGHDT and CDR2 is YYEEEE in the germline V gene. DNA for the CDR3: TGTGCCAGCAGCTCGGGACAGGGGGCCTATGGCTACACCTTC. Translation: CASSSGQGAYGYTF.

This chain uses TRBV19 with TRBJ1-1, with D possibly being TRBD1 (6 bases). Germline assignment: CDR1 LNHDA and CDR2 SQIVND (reference sequence). Trimming cost V 3 bases and J 5 bases, with 13 bases left between them. The CDR3 contains 14 residues. As DNA, the CDR3 is TGTGCCAGTAGTATGGAAGTAGGGGGAACTGAAGCTTTCTTT. Amino acid sequence: CASSMEVGGTEAFF.